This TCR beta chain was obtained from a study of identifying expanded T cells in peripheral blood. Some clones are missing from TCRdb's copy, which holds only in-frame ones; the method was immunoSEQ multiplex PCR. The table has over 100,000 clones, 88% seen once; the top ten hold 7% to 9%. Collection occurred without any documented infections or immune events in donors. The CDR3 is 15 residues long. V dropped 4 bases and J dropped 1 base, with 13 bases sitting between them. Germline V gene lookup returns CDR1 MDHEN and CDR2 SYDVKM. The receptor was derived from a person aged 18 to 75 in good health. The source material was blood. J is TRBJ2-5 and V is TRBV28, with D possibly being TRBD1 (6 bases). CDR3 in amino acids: CASSSHREPQETQYF. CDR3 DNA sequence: TGTGCCAGCAGTTCCCACAGGGAACCCCAAGAGACCCAGTACTTC.